In this sample, the clone carrying this TCR beta chain turned up once. Here immunoSEQ multiplex PCR was the method, and the copy in TCRdb shows in-frame clones only, minus some. The table has about 270,000 clones, 80% to 90% seen once. The data derive from a study of blood T cell repertoires in COVID-19. The germline V and J ends were trimmed by 0 bases and 2 bases, with 11 bases remaining between them. This CDR3 region has 15 residues. From germline, CDR1 is SGHDT and CDR2 YYEEEE. Sequenced material: PBMCs or T cells enriched from blood (not recorded which). This chain links TRBV5-6 with TRBJ1-2, with a tentative D call TRBD1 (5 bases). The sequence was obtained from a woman in her late teens or twenties who had recovered from COVID-19. The CDR3 sequence is CASSLGRRGNYGYTF. CDR3 in DNA: TGTGCCAGCAGCTTGGGGCGACGGGGGAACTATGGCTACACCTTC. Supplemented by reference TRBV5-6 and TRBJ1-2, the full variable domain reads DAGVTQSPTHLIKTRGQQVTLRCSPKSGHDTVSWYQQALGQGPQFIFQYYEEEERQRGNFPDRFSGHQFPNYSSELNVNALLLGDSALYLCASSLGRRGNYGYTFGSGTRLTVV.